Below, one T cell receptor (beta chain) is given with its context. The data stem from a study of T cells in Graves' hyperthyroidism and ophthalmopathy. This CDR3 is 16 amino acids long. CDR1 is LGHDT and CDR2 is YNNKEL in the germline V gene (reference sequence). Trimming took 5 bases from V and 2 from J; bases not matched to a gene: 9. RNA transcripts were the template for amplifying TCR beta CDR3 regions. The TCR CDR3 first-round RT-PCR relied on the HTBI primer set. TCRdb re-called the multiplex PCR reads with MiXCR, one entry per CDR3 protein. The table has hundreds of thousands of distinct CDR3 sequences, over 15% seen once; the top ten hold approximately 20%.

The sample was blood. The sequence was collected from a woman aged 18-29 years with Graves' hyperthyroidism. This sequence joins TRBV3-1 and TRBJ1-2; 9 bases fit TRBD1. As DNA, the CDR3 is TGTGCCAGCAGCTTCCCTTATGGACAGGGGAACTATGGCTACACCTTC. Protein sequence: CASSFPYGQGNYGYTF.